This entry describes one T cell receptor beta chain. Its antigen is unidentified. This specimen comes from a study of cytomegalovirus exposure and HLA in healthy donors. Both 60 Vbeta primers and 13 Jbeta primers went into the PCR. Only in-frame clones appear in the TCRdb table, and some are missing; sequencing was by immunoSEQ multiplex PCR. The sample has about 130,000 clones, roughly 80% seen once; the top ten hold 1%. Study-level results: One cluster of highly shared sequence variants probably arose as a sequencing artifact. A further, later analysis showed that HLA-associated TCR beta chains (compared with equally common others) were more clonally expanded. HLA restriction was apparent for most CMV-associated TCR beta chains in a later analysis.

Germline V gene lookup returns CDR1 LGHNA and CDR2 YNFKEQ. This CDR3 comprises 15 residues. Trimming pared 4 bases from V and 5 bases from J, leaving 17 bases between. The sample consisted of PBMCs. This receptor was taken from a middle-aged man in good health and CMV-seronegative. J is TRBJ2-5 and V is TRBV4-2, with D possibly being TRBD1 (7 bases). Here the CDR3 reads CASSPTRGAWETQYF. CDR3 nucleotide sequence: TGTGCCAGCAGCCCGACCAGGGGGGCCTGGGAGACCCAGTACTTC.